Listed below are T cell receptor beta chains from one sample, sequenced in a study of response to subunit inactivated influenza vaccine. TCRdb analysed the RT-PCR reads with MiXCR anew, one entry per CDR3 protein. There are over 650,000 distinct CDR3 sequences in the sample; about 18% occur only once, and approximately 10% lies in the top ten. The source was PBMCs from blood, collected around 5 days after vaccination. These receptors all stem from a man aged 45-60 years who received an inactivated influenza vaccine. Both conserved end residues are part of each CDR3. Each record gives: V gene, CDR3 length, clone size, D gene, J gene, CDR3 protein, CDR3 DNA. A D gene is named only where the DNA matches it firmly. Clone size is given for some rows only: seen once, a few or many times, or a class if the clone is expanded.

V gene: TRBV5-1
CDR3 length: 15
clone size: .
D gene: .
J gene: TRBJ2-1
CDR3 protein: CATTTGGSSYNEQFF
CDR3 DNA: TGCGCCACTACGACAGGAGGAAGCTCCTACAATGAGCAGTTCTTC

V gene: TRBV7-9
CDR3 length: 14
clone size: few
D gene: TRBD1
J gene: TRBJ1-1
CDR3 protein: CASTADREATEAFF
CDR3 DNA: TGTGCCAGCACCGCGGACAGGGAGGCGACTGAAGCTTTCTTT

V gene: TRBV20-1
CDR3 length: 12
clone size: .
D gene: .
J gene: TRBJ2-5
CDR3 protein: CSASPGPYPQYF
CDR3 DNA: TGCAGTGCCAGTCCAGGGCCATACCCACAGTACTTC

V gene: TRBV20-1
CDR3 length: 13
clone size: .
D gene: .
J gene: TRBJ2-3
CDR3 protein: CSAILRGGDTQYF
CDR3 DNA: TGCAGTGCTATCCTAAGGGGGGGAGATACGCAGTATTTT

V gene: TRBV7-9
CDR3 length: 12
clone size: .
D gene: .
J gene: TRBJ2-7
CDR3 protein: CASSPLTDEQYF
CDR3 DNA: TGTGCCAGCAGCCCTTTGACGGACGAGCAGTACTTC

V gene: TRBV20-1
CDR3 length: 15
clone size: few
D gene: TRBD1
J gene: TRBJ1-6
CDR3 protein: CSARGQGTPNSPLHF
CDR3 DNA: TGCAGTGCTAGGGGACAGGGGACCCCTAATTCACCCCTCCACTTT

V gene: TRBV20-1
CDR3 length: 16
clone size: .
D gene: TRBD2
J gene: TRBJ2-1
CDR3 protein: CSARDIAGGPLDEQFF
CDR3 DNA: TGCAGTGCTAGAGATATAGCGGGAGGGCCATTAGATGAGCAGTTCTTC

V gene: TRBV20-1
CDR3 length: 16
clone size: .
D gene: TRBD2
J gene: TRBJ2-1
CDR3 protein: CSARDQRGGSYNEQFF
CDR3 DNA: TGCAGTGCTAGAGATCAGCGGGGGGGCTCCTACAATGAGCAGTTCTTC

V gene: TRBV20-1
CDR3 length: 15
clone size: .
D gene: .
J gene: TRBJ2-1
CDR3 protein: CSARDWGHGGDEQFF
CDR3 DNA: TGCAGTGCTAGAGATTGGGGACATGGGGGGGACGAGCAGTTCTTC

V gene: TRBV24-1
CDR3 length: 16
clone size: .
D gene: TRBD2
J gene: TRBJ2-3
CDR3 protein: CATSDFGGSFTDTQYF
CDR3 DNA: TGTGCCACCAGTGATTTTGGCGGGAGTTTTACAGATACGCAGTATTTT

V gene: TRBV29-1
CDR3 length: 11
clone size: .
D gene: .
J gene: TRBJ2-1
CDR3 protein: CSVPYSVEQFF
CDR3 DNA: TGCAGCGTTCCGTATTCCGTTGAGCAGTTCTTC

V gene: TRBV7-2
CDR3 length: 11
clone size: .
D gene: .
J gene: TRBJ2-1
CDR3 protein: CASSLVQKQFF
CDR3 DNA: TGTGCCAGCAGCTTAGTACAGAAGCAGTTCTTC

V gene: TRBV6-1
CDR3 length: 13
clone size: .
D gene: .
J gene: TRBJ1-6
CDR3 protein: CASPPDNNSPLHF
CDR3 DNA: TGTGCCAGCCCCCCGGACAATAATTCTCCCCTCCACTTT

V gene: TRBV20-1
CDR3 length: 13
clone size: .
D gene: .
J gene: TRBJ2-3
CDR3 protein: CSAAWESTDTQYF
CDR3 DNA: TGCAGTGCTGCATGGGAGAGCACAGATACGCAGTATTTT

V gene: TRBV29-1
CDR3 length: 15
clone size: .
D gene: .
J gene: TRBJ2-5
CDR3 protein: CSVELVTSLQETQYF
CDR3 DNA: TGCAGCGTTGAACTTGTTACTAGCCTCCAAGAGACCCAGTACTTC

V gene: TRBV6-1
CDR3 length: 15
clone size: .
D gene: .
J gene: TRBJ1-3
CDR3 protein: CASSPLGQGGNTIYF
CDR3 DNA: TGTGCCAGCAGCCCCCTAGGACAAGGAGGAAACACCATATATTTT

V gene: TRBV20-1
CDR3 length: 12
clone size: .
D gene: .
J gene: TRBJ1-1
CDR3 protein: CSARVPELEAFF
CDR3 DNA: TGCAGTGCTAGAGTCCCAGAGCTTGAAGCTTTCTTT

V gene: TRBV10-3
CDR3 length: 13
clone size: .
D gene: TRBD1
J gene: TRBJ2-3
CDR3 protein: CAIRVQGSDTQYF
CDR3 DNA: TGTGCCATCAGGGTACAGGGGTCAGATACGCAGTATTTT